In its sample, the clone carrying this T cell receptor (beta chain) was seen a few times. Its antigen is not known. The time point is: pre-sensitization, week 0. Treatment of the sample: therapeutic diphenylcyclopropenone sensitization with weekly scalp DPC. This sample is drawn from a study of human T cells and chemical hapten exposure. Study-level results: Controls had significantly fewer large CDR3 similarity clusters than were formed by expanded TCRs.

Using its own MiXCR run on the RACE reads, TCRdb lists one record per CDR3 protein. Seen here are more than 85,000 distinct CDR3 sequences, about 8.5% observed once, and the top ten hold 2% to 3%. The V gene's germline CDR1 is LNHDA and CDR2 SQIVND (reference sequence). Trimming took 3 bases from V and 5 from J, leaving 8 bases between them. This CDR3 region has 13 residues. The receptor was derived from a man in his forties or fifties with alopecia areata. Some clones in this sample may be carry-over from other donors' samples. The rearrangement links TRBV19 to TRBJ2-1; D is undetermined. The source was whole blood, collected in connection with sensitization to the hapten diphenylcyclopropenone (DPC). The CDR3 coding sequence is TGTGCCAGTAGTATCAGGTCGCACAATGAGCAGTTCTTC. Translating gives CASSIRSHNEQFF.